These 10 T cell receptor beta chains came from one sample sequenced in a study of T cell repertoires in cytomegalovirus infection. A single record per CDR3 protein comes from TCRdb applying MiXCR to the reads. The data hold about 830,000 distinct CDR3 sequences, with 32% observed a single time. Their cognate antigens are unknown. The sequenced sample was cultured CD8+ T cells from PBMCs, obtained from culture after CMV antigen stimulation. The receptors derive from a human donor in good health (CMV status not recorded). Some clones in this sample may be carry-over from other donors' samples.

The V gene is TRBV6-1, the J gene TRBJ2-7; no definite D call. Germline CDR1 is MNHNS and CDR2 is SASEGT. Trimming removed 2 bases at V and 3 bases at J, with 14 bases between. CDR3 length: 15 amino acids. CDR3 DNA: TGTGCCAGCAGTGAAAGGTTAGGCCTTGTCTACGAGCAGTACTTC. Its translation: CASSERLGLVYEQYF.

This clonotype was seen more than once but under ten times. The J gene is TRBJ1-1, the V gene TRBV12-3 or TRBV12-4; D unclear. The CDR3 is made up of 15 amino acids. V lost 7 bases to trimming and J lost 0 bases, with 15 bases between them. CDR3 sequence: CASKSSGPLNTEAFF. CDR3 in DNA: TGTGCCAGCAAATCAAGCGGTCCCCTGAACACTGAAGCTTTCTTT.

This clonotype was seen a handful of times. V usage is TRBV2 and J usage is TRBJ2-7; 10 bases fit TRBD1. V shed 8 bases, J shed 3 bases, and the junction held 4 bases outside the gene matches. Germline V gene lookup returns CDR1 SNHLY and CDR2 FYNNEI. The CDR3 is made up of 13 amino acids. As DNA, the CDR3 is TGTGCCAGCGGAGACAGGGGGCTCTACGAGCAGTACTTC. Translation gives CASGDRGLYEQYF.

The gene calls are TRBV4-2 and TRBJ2-2; D unresolved. This CDR3 contains 15 residues. The germline CDR1 and CDR2 sequences are LGHNA and YNFKEQ. Trimming cost V 1 base and J 6 bases, with 12 bases left between them. Here the CDR3 reads CASSQGWTNSGELFF. The CDR3 DNA follows: TGTGCCAGCAGCCAAGGTTGGACCAATTCCGGGGAGCTGTTTTTT.

In this sample, this clonotype turned up once. A much larger clone differs by one base, so this may be a read error. V usage is TRBV12-3 or TRBV12-4 and J usage is TRBJ2-4, with D possibly matching TRBD1 (6 bases). CDR3 length equals 12 residues. The CDR3 DNA is TGTGCCAACAGTCCCCTAGGGACAACTCAGTACTTC. It is translated as CANSPLGTTQYF.

This clonotype appeared a few times. The gene calls are TRBV7-6 and TRBJ2-1, with D tentatively TRBD1 (6 bases). Germline lookup yields CDR1 SGHVS and CDR2 FNYEAQ. The CDR3 loop spans 15 amino acids. V was cut by 4 bases and J by 7 bases, with 17 bases left in between. CDR3 coding DNA: TGTGCCAGCAGCTCCCCCGACAAAGGGGGAAATGAGCAGTTCTTC. This translates into CASSSPDKGGNEQFF.

In DNA form, the CDR3 reads TGTGCCAGCAGTTTTCAGGGGCACGGGAACACTGAAGCTTTCTTT. The encoded protein is CASSFQGHGNTEAFF. This chain joins TRBV6-5 and TRBJ1-1, with a weak D call TRBD1 (6 bases). The CDR3 runs to 15 residues. CDR1 is MNHEY, CDR2 SVGAGI, per germline. V was shortened by 4 bases and J by 1 base, with 13 bases between the two germline ends.

Turning to this clonotype: Just one base apart from a much larger clone, this may be a read error. V and J are TRBV7-8 and TRBJ2-6; D is possibly TRBD1 or TRBD2 (5 bases each). CDR3 length: 15 residues. Germline loops: CDR1 SGHVS, CDR2 FQNEAQ. The CDR3 region is CVSGPRASGANVLTF. CDR3 in DNA: TGTGTCAGCGGTCCCAGGGCCTCTGGGGCCAACGTCCTGACTTTC.

The rearrangement uses TRBV11-3 and TRBJ2-2; TRBD1 matches at 9 bases. In germline, CDR1 is SGHNT, CDR2 YENEEA. The CDR3 totals 16 residues. The V segment lost 5 bases and the J segment 4 bases; nucleotides outside the gene matches: 8. The CDR3 nucleotides are TGTGCCAGCAGCAAGGAGAGGACAGGGGCCACCGGGGAGCTGTTTTTT. Protein: CASSKERTGATGELFF.

This clonotype occurred a few times. The J gene is TRBJ2-3, the V gene TRBV6-2 or TRBV6-3; D possibly corresponds to TRBD2 (7 bases). V was shortened by 2 bases and J by 2 bases, with 14 bases between the two germline ends. The CDR3 extends over 16 amino acids. Germline V gene data show CDR1 as MNHEY and CDR2 as SVGEGT. The CDR3 loop is CASSYNAGAPTDTQYF. In DNA form, the CDR3 reads TGTGCCAGCAGTTACAACGCGGGGGCCCCCACAGATACGCAGTATTTT.